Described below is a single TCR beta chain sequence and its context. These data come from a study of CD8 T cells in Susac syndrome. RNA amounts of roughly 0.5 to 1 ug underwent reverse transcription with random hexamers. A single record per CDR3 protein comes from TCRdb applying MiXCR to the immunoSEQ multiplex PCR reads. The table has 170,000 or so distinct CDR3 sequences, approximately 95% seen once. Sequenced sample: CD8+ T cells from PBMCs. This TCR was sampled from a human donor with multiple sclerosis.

Written as DNA, the CDR3 is TGTGCCAGCAGCAACGCCCCCCAACAGGGCAATGAGCAGTTCTTC. Protein product: CASSNAPQQGNEQFF. The chain recombines TRBV21-1 with TRBJ2-1; the tabulated D call, TRBD1, remains unverified against the DNA. TRBV21-1 is classified as a pseudogene. The length of the CDR3 is 15 residues.